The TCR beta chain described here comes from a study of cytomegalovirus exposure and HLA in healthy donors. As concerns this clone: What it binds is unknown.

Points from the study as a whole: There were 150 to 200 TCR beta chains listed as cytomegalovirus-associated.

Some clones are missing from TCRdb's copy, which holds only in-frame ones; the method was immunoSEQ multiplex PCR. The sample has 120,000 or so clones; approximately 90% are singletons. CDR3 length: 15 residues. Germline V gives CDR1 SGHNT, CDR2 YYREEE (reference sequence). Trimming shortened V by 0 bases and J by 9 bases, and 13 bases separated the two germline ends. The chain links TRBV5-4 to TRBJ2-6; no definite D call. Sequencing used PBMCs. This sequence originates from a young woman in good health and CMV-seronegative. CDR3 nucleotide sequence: TGTGCCAGCAGCTTGGGCGGTTCTACGGACAACGTCCTGACTTTC. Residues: CASSLGGSTDNVLTF. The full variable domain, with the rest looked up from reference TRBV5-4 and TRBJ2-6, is ETGVTQSPTHLIKTRGQQVTLRCSSQSGHNTVSWYQQALGQGPQFIFQYYREEENGRGNFPPRFSGLQFPNYSSELNVNALELDDSALYLCASSLGGSTDNVLTFGAGSRLTVL.